This T cell receptor (beta chain) was observed in a study of CD8 T cells in ankylosing spondylitis. Whole-study results and caveats: There was a TCR beta motif, made of several highly homologous variants, that appeared characteristic of ankylosing spondylitis blood.

This CDR3 is 15 amino acids long. V dropped 1 base and J dropped 1 base, with 9 bases sitting between them. Germline V lookup: CDR1 LGHNA, CDR2 YSLEER. TCRdb passed the 5' RACE reads through MiXCR, listing each CDR3 protein once. Among some 840,000 distinct CDR3 sequences, 12% were seen once, and the ten largest hold just over 0.5%. This clonotype has a handful of counts. Its antigen is still unknown. This chain joins TRBV4-3 and TRBJ2-3; unclear D gene. The sequenced sample consisted of blood, either unsorted or a sorted T cell fraction (not recorded which). The TCR was taken from a male donor with ankylosing spondylitis. Here the CDR3 DNA reads TGCGCCAGCAGCCAAGCAATAATCCGCACAGATACGCAGTATTTT. Its translation: CASSQAIIRTDTQYF.